This T cell receptor beta chain was obtained from a study of neurological immune-mediated disorders. This clonotype was observed a few times. Its antigen is unidentified. The CDR3 consists of 13 residues. Trimming removed 3 bases at V and 4 bases at J, with 7 bases between. As to time point: longitudinal time-point 2. The unsorted libraries had their origin in 2 million PBMCs stored at -80 C. The authors produced cDNA by 5'RACE using 10-nucleotide random UMIs. MiXCR, run by TCRdb on the 5' RACE reads, gives a single entry per CDR3 protein. This sample has fewer than 40,000 distinct CDR3 sequences, with about 13% found just once. Points from the study as a whole: The study found no CDR3 amino acid sequences shared by expanded clones across subjects, suggesting private repertoires in all groups.

The chain carries TRBV12-3 or TRBV12-4 and TRBJ2-4; D unclear. The origin of this receptor is a woman aged 35 to 49 in good health. What was sequenced was PBMCs. CDR3 DNA sequence: TGTGCCAGCAGTTTTACTATTAAAAACATTCAGTACTTC. This translates into CASSFTIKNIQYF.